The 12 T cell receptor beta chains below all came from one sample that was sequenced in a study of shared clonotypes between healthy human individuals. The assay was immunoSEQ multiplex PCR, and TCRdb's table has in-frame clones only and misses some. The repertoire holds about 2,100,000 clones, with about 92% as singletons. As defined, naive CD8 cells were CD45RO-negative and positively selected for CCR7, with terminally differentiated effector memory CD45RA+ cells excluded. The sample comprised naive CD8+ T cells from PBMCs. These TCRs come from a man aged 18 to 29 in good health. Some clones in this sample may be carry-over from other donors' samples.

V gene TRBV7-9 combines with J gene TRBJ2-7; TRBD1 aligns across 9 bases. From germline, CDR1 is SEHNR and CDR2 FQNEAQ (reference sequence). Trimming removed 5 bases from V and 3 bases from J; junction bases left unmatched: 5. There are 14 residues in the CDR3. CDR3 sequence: CASSLRTGDYEQYF. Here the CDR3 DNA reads TGTGCCAGCAGCCTCAGGACAGGGGACTACGAGCAGTACTTC.

CDR3 DNA sequence: TGTGCCAGCAGTGGTCTTGACATACAAGAGACCCAGTACTTC. It yields the protein CASSGLDIQETQYF. V is TRBV6-5 and J is TRBJ2-5; D remains unclear. Trimming removed 5 bases from V and 2 bases from J, with 12 bases in between. The CDR3 has 14 residues. Germline V gene sequence: CDR1 MNHEY, CDR2 SVGAGI.

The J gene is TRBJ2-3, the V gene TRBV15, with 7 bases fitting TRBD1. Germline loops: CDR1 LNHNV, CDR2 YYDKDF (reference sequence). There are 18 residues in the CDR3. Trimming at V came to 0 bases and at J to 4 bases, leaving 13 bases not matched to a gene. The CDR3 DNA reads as TGTGCCACCAGCAGAGATGAAAGGCAGGGGGTCTTCGCAGATACGCAGTATTTT. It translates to CATSRDERQGVFADTQYF.

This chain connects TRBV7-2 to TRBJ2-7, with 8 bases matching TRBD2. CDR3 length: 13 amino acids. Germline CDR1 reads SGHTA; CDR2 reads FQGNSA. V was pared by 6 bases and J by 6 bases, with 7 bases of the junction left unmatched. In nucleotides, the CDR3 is TGTGCCAGCAGGCTAGCGGGTTCAACCGAGCAGTACTTC. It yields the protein CASRLAGSTEQYF.

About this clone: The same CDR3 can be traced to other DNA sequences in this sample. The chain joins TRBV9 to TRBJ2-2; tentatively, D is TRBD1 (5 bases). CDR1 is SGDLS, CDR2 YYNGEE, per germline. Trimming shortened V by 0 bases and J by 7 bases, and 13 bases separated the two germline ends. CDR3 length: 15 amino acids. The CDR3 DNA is TGTGCCAGCAGCGTAGATGCAGGGTTGGGCGGGGAGCTGTTTTTT. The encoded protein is CASSVDAGLGGELFF.

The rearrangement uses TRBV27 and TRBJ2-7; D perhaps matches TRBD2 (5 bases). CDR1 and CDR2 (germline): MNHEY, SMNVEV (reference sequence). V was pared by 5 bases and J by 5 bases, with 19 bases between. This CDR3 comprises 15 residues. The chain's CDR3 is CASSPRTTMADEQYF. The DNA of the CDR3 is TGTGCCAGCAGTCCCCGAACGACTATGGCGGACGAGCAGTACTTC.

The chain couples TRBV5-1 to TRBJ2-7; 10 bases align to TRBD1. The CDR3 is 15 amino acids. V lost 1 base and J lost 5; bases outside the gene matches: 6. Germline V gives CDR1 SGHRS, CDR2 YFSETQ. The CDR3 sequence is CASSLRGTGAHEQYF. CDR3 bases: TGCGCCAGCAGCTTGAGGGGGACAGGGGCCCACGAGCAGTACTTC.

The CDR3 region has the DNA TGTGCCAGCAGCTTCTTCGGGTCTGGGGCCAACGTCCTGACTTTC. Translation gives CASSFFGSGANVLTF. The chain links TRBV11-2 to TRBJ2-6; no firm D call. The length of the CDR3 is 15 residues. Trimming pared 3 bases from V and 1 base from J, leaving 7 bases between. Germline loops: CDR1 SGHAT, CDR2 FQNNGV.

The CDR3 DNA sequence: TGTGCCAGCAGCTTAGCGACAGGGGTTGGCTACGAGCAGTACTTC. Translation: CASSLATGVGYEQYF. The chain has TRBV7-6 and TRBJ2-7; 8 bases align to TRBD1. Germline CDR1 is SGHVS and CDR2 is FNYEAQ. The trim removed 0 bases at V and 3 bases at J, leaving 4 bases unmatched. The CDR3 is 15 residues long.

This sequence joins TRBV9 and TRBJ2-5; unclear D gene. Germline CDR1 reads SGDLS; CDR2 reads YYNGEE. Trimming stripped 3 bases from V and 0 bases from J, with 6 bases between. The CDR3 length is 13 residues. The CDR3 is CASSAGNQETQYF. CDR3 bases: TGTGCCAGCAGCGCGGGCAACCAAGAGACCCAGTACTTC.

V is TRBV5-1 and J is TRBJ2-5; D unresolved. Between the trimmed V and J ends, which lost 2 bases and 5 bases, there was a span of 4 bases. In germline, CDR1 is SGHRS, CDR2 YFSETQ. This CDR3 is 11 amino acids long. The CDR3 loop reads CASSFAETQYF. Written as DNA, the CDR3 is TGCGCCAGCAGCTTTGCGGAGACCCAGTACTTC. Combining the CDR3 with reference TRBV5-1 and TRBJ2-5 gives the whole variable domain KAGVTQTPRYLIKTRGQQVTLSCSPISGHRSVSWYQQTPGQGLQFLFEYFSETQRNKGNFPGRFSGRQFSNSRSEMNVSTLELGDSALYLCASSFAETQYFGPGTRLLVL.

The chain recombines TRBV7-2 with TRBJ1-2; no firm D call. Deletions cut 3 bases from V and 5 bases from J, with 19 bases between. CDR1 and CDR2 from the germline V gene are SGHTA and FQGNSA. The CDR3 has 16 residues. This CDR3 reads CASSFAQTAVVYGYTF. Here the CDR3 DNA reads TGTGCCAGCAGCTTCGCTCAGACGGCGGTCGTTTATGGCTACACCTTC.